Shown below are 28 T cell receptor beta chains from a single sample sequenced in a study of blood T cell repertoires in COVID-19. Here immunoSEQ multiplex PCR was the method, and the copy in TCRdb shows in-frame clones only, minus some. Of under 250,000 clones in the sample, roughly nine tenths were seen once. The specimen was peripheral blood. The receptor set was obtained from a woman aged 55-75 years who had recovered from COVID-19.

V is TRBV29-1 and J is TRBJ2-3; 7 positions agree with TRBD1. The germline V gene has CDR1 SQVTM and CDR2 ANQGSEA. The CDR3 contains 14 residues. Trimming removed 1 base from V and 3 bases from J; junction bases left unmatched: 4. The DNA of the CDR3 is TGCAGCGTTGAAGCTGAACAGGGGACAGATACGCAGTATTTT. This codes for CSVEAEQGTDTQYF.

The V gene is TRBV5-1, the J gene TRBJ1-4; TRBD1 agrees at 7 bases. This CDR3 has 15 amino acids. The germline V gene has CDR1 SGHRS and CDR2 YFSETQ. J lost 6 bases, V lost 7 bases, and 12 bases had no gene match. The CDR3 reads CASGERGGSDEKLFF. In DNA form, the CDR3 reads TGCGCCAGCGGTGAGCGAGGGGGCAGCGATGAAAAACTGTTTTTT.

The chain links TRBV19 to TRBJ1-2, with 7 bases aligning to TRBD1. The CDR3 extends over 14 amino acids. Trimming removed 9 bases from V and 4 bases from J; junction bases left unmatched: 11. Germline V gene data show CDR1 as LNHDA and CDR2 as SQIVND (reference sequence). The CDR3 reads CARPTGFGRYGYTF. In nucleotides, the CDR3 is TGTGCCAGACCGACAGGGTTTGGTCGCTATGGCTACACCTTC.

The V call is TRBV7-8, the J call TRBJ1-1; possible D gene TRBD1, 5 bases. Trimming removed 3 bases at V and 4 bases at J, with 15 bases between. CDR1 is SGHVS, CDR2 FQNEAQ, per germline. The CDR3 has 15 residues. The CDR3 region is CASSLWGDGVTEAFF. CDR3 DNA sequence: TGTGCCAGCAGCTTGTGGGGGGACGGGGTCACTGAAGCTTTCTTT.

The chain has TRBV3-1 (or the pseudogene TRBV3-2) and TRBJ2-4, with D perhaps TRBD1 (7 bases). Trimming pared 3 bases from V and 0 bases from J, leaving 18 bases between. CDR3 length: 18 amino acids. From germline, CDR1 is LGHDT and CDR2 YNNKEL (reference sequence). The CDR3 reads CASSHKGAGPLAKNIQYF. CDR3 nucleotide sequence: TGTGCCAGCAGCCATAAGGGGGCGGGACCTCTAGCCAAAAACATTCAGTACTTC.

CDR3 nucleotide sequence: TGTGCCAGCAGCCGAATTCCGGGGGTAACTAACTATGGCTACACCTTC. As protein: CASSRIPGVTNYGYTF. This rearrangement joins TRBV28 to TRBJ1-2; D may be TRBD1 (5 bases). Looked up from germline, CDR1 is MDHEN and CDR2 is SYDVKM. V lost 6 bases and J 0 bases, leaving 17 bases between the germline ends. The CDR3 spans 16 residues.

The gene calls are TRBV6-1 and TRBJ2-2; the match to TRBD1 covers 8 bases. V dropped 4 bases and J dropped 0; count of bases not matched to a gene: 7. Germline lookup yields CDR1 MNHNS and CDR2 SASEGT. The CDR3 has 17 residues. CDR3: CASSAGTGAANTGELFF. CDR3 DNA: TGTGCCAGCAGTGCAGGGACAGGCGCGGCGAACACCGGGGAGCTGTTTTTT.

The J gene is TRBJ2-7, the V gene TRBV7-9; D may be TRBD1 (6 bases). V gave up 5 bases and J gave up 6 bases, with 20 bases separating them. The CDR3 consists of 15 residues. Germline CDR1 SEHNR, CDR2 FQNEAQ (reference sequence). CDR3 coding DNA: TGTGCCAGCAGCAAGAGGGCAGGGGAGTCTTCCGAGCAGTACTTC. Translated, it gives CASSKRAGESSEQYF.

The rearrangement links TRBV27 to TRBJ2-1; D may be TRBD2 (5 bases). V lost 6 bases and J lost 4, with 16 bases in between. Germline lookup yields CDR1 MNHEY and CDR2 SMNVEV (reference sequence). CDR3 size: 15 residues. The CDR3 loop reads CASSSPRTGYNEQFF. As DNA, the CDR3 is TGTGCCAGCAGCTCCCCGCGGACTGGTTACAATGAGCAGTTCTTC.

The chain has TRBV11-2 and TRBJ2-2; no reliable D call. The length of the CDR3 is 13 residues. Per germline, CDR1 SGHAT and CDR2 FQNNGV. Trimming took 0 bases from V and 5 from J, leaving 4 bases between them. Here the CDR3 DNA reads TGTGCCAGCAGCTTAGATCGGACCGGGGAGCTGTTTTTT. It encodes CASSLDRTGELFF.

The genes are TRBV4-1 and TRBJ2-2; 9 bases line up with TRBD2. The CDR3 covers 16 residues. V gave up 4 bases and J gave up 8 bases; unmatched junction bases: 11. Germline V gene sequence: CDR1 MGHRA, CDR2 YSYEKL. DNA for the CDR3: TGCGCCAGCAGCCCGGAGAGACTAGCGGCGTCTGGGGAGCTGTTTTTT. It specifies CASSPERLAASGELFF.

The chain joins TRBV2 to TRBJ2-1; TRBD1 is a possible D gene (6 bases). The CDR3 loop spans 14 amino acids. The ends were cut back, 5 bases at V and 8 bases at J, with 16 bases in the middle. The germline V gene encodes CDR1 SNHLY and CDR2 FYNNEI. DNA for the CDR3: TGTGCCAGCAGTTTTGAGTCTGGGGGCCATGAGCAGTTCTTC. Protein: CASSFESGGHEQFF.

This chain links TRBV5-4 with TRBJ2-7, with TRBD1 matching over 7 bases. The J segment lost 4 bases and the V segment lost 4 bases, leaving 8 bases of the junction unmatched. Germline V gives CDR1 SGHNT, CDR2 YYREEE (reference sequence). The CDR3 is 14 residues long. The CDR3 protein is CASSVDRSFYEQYF. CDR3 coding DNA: TGTGCCAGCAGCGTGGACAGGAGCTTTTACGAGCAGTACTTC.

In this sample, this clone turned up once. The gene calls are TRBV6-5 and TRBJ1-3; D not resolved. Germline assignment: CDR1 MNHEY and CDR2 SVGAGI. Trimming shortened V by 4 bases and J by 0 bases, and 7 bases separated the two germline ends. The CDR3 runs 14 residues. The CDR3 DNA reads TGTGCCAGCAGTTTCGCGAACTCTGGAAACACCATATATTTT. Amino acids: CASSFANSGNTIYF.

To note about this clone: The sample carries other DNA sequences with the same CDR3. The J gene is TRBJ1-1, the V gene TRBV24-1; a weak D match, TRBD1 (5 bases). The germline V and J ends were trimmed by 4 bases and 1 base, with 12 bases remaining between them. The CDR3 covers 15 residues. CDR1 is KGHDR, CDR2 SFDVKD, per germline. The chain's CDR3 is CATSDPQGGNTEAFF. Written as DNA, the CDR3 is TGTGCCACCAGTGACCCCCAGGGTGGGAACACTGAAGCTTTCTTT.

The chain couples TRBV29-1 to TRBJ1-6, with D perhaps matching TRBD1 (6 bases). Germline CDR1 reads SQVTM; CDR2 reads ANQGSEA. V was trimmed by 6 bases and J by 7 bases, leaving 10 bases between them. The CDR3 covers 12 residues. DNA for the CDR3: TGCAGCGTCGGACAGCCGAATTCACCCCTCCACTTT. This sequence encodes CSVGQPNSPLHF. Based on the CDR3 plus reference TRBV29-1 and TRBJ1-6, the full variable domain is SAVISQKPSRDICQRGTSLTIQCQVDSQVTMMFWYRQQPGQSLTLIATANQGSEATYESGFVIDKFPISRPNLTFSTLTVSNMSPEDSSIYLCSVGQPNSPLHFGNGTRLTVT.

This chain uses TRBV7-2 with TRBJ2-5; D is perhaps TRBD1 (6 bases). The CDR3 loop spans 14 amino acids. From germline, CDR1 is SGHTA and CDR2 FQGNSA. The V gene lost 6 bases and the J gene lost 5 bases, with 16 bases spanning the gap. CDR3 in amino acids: CASRTSGVSETQYF. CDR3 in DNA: TGTGCCAGCAGGACATCAGGGGTGTCGGAGACCCAGTACTTC.

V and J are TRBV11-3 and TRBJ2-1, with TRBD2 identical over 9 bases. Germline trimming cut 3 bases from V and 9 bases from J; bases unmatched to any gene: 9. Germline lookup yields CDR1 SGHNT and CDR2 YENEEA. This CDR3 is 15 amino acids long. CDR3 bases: TGTGCCAGCAGCTTCGCCGCGACTAGCGGTACTGAGCAGTTCTTC. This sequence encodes CASSFAATSGTEQFF. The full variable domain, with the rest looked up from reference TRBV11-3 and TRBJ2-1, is EAGVVQSPRYKIIEKKQPVAFWCNPISGHNTLYWYLQNLGQGPELLIRYENEEAVDDSQLPKDRFSAERLKGVDSTLKIQPAELGDSAVYLCASSFAATSGTEQFFGPGTRLTVL.

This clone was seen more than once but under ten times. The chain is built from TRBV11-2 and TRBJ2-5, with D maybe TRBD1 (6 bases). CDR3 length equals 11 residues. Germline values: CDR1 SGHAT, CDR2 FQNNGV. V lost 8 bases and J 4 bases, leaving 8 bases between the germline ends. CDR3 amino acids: CASRRGETQYF. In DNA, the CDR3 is TGTGCCAGCCGCAGGGGAGAGACCCAGTACTTC.

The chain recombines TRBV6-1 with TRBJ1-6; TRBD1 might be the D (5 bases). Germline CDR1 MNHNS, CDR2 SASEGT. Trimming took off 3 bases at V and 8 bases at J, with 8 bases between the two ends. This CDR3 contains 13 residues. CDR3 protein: CASSDREDSPLHF. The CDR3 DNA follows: TGTGCCAGCAGTGACAGGGAGGATTCACCCCTCCACTTT.

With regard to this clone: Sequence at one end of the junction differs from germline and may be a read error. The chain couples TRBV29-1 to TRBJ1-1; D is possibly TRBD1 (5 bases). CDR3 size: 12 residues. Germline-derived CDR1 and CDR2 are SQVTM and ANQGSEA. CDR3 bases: TGCAGCGTTGCAGGGTTGAAGACTGAAGCTTTCTTT. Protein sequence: CSVAGLKTEAFF.

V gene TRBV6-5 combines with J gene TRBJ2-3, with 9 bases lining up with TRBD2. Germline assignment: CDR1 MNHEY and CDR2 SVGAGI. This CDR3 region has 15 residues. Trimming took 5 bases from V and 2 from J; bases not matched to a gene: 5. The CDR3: CASSHRLAVTDTQYF. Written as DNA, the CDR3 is TGTGCCAGCAGTCATCGACTAGCGGTCACAGATACGCAGTATTTT.

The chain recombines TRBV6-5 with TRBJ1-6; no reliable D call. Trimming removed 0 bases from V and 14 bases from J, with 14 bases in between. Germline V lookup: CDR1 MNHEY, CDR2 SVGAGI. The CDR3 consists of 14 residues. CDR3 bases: TGTGCCAGCAGTTACTCGTGGCGGCAACTGTCCCTCCACTTT. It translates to CASSYSWRQLSLHF.

CDR3 coding DNA: TGCGCCAGCACCTTACAGGGGGCGGAGGGCTACACCTTC. Protein sequence: CASTLQGAEGYTF. This chain connects TRBV5-1 to TRBJ1-2; 9 bases line up with TRBD1. Germline loops: CDR1 SGHRS, CDR2 YFSETQ. The CDR3 runs to 13 residues. Trimming at V came to 6 bases and at J to 8 bases, leaving 8 bases not matched to a gene.

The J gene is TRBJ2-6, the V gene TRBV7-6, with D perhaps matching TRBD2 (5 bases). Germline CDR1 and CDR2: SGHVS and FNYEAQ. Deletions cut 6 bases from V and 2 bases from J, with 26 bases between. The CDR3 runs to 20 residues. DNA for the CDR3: TGTGCCAGCAGATCGAACTACGGACTCGAAGAGTACCCTGGGGCCAACGTCCTGACTTTC. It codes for CASRSNYGLEEYPGANVLTF. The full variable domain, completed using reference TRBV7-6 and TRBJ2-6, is GAGVSQSPRYKVTKRGQDVALRCDPISGHVSLYWYRQALGQGPEFLTYFNYEAQQDKSGLPNDRFSAERPEGSISTLTIQRTEQRDSAMYRCASRSNYGLEEYPGANVLTFGAGSRLTVL.

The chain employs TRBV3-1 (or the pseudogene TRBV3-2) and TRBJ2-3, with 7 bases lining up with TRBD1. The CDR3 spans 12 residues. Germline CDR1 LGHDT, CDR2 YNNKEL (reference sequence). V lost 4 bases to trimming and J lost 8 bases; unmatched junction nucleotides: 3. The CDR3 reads CASSRAGGTQYF. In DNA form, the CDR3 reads TGTGCCAGCAGCCGCGCAGGGGGTACGCAGTATTTT.

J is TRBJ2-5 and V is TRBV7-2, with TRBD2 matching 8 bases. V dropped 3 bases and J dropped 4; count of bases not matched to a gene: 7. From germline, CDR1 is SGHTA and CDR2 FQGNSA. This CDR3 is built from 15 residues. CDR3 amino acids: CASSFLGTSRETQYF. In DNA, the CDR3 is TGTGCCAGCAGCTTTCTAGGGACTAGTAGAGAGACCCAGTACTTC.

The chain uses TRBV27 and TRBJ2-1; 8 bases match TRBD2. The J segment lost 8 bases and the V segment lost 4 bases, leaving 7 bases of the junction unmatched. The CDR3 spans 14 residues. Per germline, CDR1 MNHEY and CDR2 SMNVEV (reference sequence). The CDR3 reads CASSSGLATHEQFF. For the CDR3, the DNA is TGTGCCAGCAGTTCCGGACTAGCAACCCATGAGCAGTTCTTC.